This TCR beta chain is from a study of T cell changes during pregnancy in multiple sclerosis. The CDR3 extends over 19 amino acids. The germline V gene has CDR1 SGHRS and CDR2 YFSETQ. The V gene end was trimmed by 4 bases and the J gene end by 2 bases; junction bases not matched to a gene: 20. TCRdb keeps only in-frame clones here, not all; method: immunoSEQ multiplex PCR. The repertoire consists of 90,000 to 120,000 clones, with about 90% occurring once and the leading ten covering less than 0.9%. This sequence joins TRBV5-1 and TRBJ2-5, with 7 bases matching TRBD2. The sequencing here drew on peripheral blood, taken in the third trimester of pregnancy. This TCR was sampled from a female donor in good health, enrolled as a control in a pregnancy study. The CDR3 loop reads CASSGGDGGFRASQETQYF. The DNA for the CDR3 is TGCGCCAGCAGCGGGGGGGACGGCGGTTTCAGGGCTTCTCAAGAGACCCAGTACTTC.